The 27 T cell receptor beta chains presented below share a single source sample, sequenced in a study of control samples from healthy donors and cancer patients. Clones were sequenced by immunoSEQ multiplex PCR, and TCRdb holds only the in-frame ones, with some missing. The sample lists roughly 55,000 clones; 92% were seen once. Sequencing was done on a sample of PBMCs. Every receptor here comes from a man aged 40-55 years with colorectal cancer.

This rearrangement joins TRBV19 to TRBJ2-6; 8 bases agree with TRBD1. Germline loops: CDR1 LNHDA, CDR2 SQIVND (reference sequence). V lost 3 bases, J lost 4 bases, and 8 bases stayed unmatched. This CDR3 is 17 amino acids long. CDR3 nucleotide sequence: TGTGCCAGTAGTATGGACAGGGTCGTGGGAGGGGCCAACGTCCTGACTTTC. It specifies CASSMDRVVGGANVLTF.

V usage is TRBV12-3 or TRBV12-4 and J usage is TRBJ2-7; possibly TRBD1 for D (5 bases). V lost 3 bases and J lost 7, with 10 bases in between. The CDR3 spans 12 residues. CDR3 amino acids: CASSLEGAEQYF. CDR3 in DNA: TGTGCCAGCAGTTTGGAAGGGGCTGAGCAGTACTTC.

The chain is built from TRBV2 and TRBJ1-6, with 7 nucleotides matching TRBD1. Germline CDR1 and CDR2: SNHLY and FYNNEI. There are 13 residues in the CDR3. V shed 8 bases, J shed 7 bases, and the junction held 5 bases outside the gene matches. The CDR3 loop reads CASRQGGNSPLHF. The DNA for the CDR3 is TGTGCCAGCCGGCAGGGGGGCAATTCACCCCTCCACTTT.

The gene calls are TRBV5-4 and TRBJ2-7; TRBD1 matches at 7 bases. The junction had 9 bases not matched to a gene; V was cut back by 4 bases and J by 5 bases. From germline, CDR1 is SGHNT and CDR2 YYREEE (reference sequence). The CDR3 loop spans 14 amino acids. The CDR3 DNA follows: TGTGCCAGCAGCCCGACGACAGGGATCCACGAGCAGTACTTC. Amino acid sequence: CASSPTTGIHEQYF.

This clone showed up just once. The rearrangement joins TRBV9 to TRBJ2-5; no definite D call. The germline CDR1 and CDR2 sequences are SGDLS and YYNGEE. The CDR3 runs 13 residues. The V end was cut by 1 base, the J end by 5 bases, with 9 bases between. CDR3: CASSVISTETQYF. CDR3 DNA sequence: TGTGCCAGCAGCGTAATTTCGACCGAGACCCAGTACTTC.

V usage is TRBV6-4 and J usage is TRBJ2-1; D uncertain. The germline gives CDR1 MRHNA, CDR2 SNTAGT. V lost 2 bases to trimming and J lost 5 bases, with 4 bases between them. This CDR3 has 12 residues. The CDR3 sequence: CASSDRNNEQFF. CDR3 nucleotide sequence: TGTGCCAGCAGTGACAGAAACAATGAGCAGTTCTTC.

This chain links TRBV5-1 with TRBJ1-2; no firm D call. Germline CDR1 and CDR2: SGHRS and YFSETQ. Trimming shortened V by 0 bases and J by 4 bases, and 10 bases separated the two germline ends. The CDR3 has 14 residues. CDR3 bases: TGCGCCAGCAGCTTGGGAGACAAGGGCTATGGCTACACCTTC. Translation gives CASSLGDKGYGYTF.

The chain is built from TRBV5-4 and TRBJ2-1; D is unresolved. Germline lookup yields CDR1 SGHNT and CDR2 YYREEE (reference sequence). CDR3 length: 13 residues. The ends were cut back, 0 bases at V and 5 bases at J, with 6 bases in the middle. The CDR3 reads CASSLGRDNEQFF. The CDR3 coding sequence is TGTGCCAGCAGCTTGGGTAGGGACAATGAGCAGTTCTTC.

The chain is built from TRBV29-1 and TRBJ1-2; D remains ambiguous. The CDR3 has 11 amino acids. The germline V and J ends were trimmed by 7 bases and 4 bases, with 10 bases remaining between them. Germline CDR1 and CDR2: SQVTM and ANQGSEA. The CDR3 DNA reads as TGCAGCGCCGAGGCGGGCTATGGCTACACCTTC. Translation gives CSAEAGYGYTF.

The chain joins TRBV21-1 to TRBJ1-1; the D call in the table, TRBD1, was not verified against the DNA. TRBV21-1 is described as a pseudogene. The CDR3 has 16 amino acids. The CDR3 sequence is CASSKGRDRGLGEAFF. As DNA, the CDR3 is TGTGCCAGCAGCAAAGGACGGGACAGGGGGCTGGGTGAAGCTTTCTTT.

The rearrangement links TRBV29-1 to TRBJ2-5; D is perhaps TRBD2 (6 bases). Germline V CDR1 and CDR2: SQVTM, ANQGSEA. V gave up 8 bases and J gave up 5 bases, with 9 bases separating them. This CDR3 is 10 amino acids long. Here the CDR3 reads CSLGRETQYF. In DNA form, the CDR3 reads TGCAGCTTGGGGAGGGAGACCCAGTACTTC.

V gene TRBV3-1 (or the pseudogene TRBV3-2) combines with J gene TRBJ1-1; D is undetermined. Between the trimmed V and J ends, which lost 4 bases and 5 bases, there was a span of 11 bases. In germline, CDR1 is LGHDT, CDR2 YNNKEL (reference sequence). The CDR3 sequence is 13 residues long. The CDR3 reads CASSPNEGTEAFF. CDR3 DNA sequence: TGTGCCAGCAGCCCCAACGAGGGAACTGAAGCTTTCTTT.

The gene calls are TRBV12-5 and TRBJ2-1; possible D gene TRBD2, 5 bases. The V and J ends lost 8 bases and 0 bases respectively, with 11 bases between them. CDR1 LGHNT and CDR2 FRNRAP come from the germline V gene. This CDR3 comprises 14 residues. The chain's CDR3 is CASKAGSSYNEQFF. The CDR3 DNA sequence: TGTGCTAGTAAGGCGGGCAGCTCCTACAATGAGCAGTTCTTC.

J is TRBJ1-2 and V is TRBV18; D is ambiguous. Germline V gene sequence: CDR1 KGHSH, CDR2 LQKENI. Trimming removed 6 bases from V and 8 bases from J, with 16 bases in between. The CDR3 loop spans 13 amino acids. The CDR3 protein is CASSPGADNGYTF. The CDR3 DNA reads as TGTGCCAGCTCTCCGGGAGCGGATAACGGCTACACCTTC.

The J gene is TRBJ1-4, the V gene TRBV4-2; perhaps TRBD1 as D (5 bases). Germline V gives CDR1 LGHNA, CDR2 YNFKEQ. This CDR3 is 13 amino acids long. V lost 6 bases and J lost 8, with 13 bases in between. Here the CDR3 reads CASSLDGGEKLFF. The CDR3 DNA reads TGTGCCAGCAGTTTAGACGGGGGGGAAAAACTGTTTTTT.

This chain joins TRBV24-1 and TRBJ2-5; TRBD1 agrees at 7 bases. The CDR3 loop spans 14 amino acids. Germline values: CDR1 KGHDR, CDR2 SFDVKD. Germline trimming cut 2 bases from V and 5 bases from J; bases unmatched to any gene: 4. CDR3 DNA sequence: TGTGCCACCAGTGATTGGGACAGAGCGGAGACCCAGTACTTC. Amino acid sequence: CATSDWDRAETQYF.

The rearrangement joins TRBV5-1 to TRBJ1-1, with D possibly matching TRBD1 (6 bases). The CDR3 length is 15 residues. Germline V gives CDR1 SGHRS, CDR2 YFSETQ. Trimming took 3 bases from V and 0 from J, leaving 12 bases between them. CDR3 DNA: TGCGCCAGCAGCTCCAGGGGACCAATGAACACTGAAGCTTTCTTT. Its translation: CASSSRGPMNTEAFF.

DNA for the CDR3: TGTGCCAGCAGCTTAGGTGGGCAGGGAGCCTACGAGCAGTACTTC. This gives the protein CASSLGGQGAYEQYF. The V call is TRBV13, the J call TRBJ2-7; D assignment may be TRBD1 or TRBD2 (5 bases each). CDR1 and CDR2 from the germline V gene are PRHDT and FYEKMQ (reference sequence). CDR3 length: 15 residues. Trimming took 0 bases from V and 2 from J, leaving 11 bases between them.

The genes are TRBV2 and TRBJ1-3, with D possibly matching TRBD1 (5 bases). The CDR3 spans 16 residues. Trimming cost V 0 bases and J 3 bases, with 12 bases left between them. CDR1 SNHLY and CDR2 FYNNEI come from the germline V gene. For the CDR3, the DNA is TGTGCCAGCAGTGAAGCAGTGACAGTCTTTGGAAACACCATATATTTT. It translates to CASSEAVTVFGNTIYF.

The chain combines TRBV13 with TRBJ1-2; possibly TRBD1 for D (5 bases). Trimming left V 4 bases short and J 2 bases short, with 11 bases between. CDR3 length: 14 amino acids. Germline-derived CDR1 and CDR2 are PRHDT and FYEKMQ (reference sequence). In DNA form, the CDR3 reads TGTGCCAGCAGCTCTGGGGACTCAAACTATGGCTACACCTTC. This translates into CASSSGDSNYGYTF. The variable domain in full, completed from reference TRBV13 and TRBJ1-2, reads AAGVIQSPRHLIKEKRETATLKCYPIPRHDTVYWYQQGPGQDPQFLISFYEKMQSDKGSIPDRFSAQQFSDYHSELNMSSLELGDSALYFCASSSGDSNYGYTFGSGTRLTVV.

The chain has TRBV11-2 and TRBJ2-7, with 11 bases identical to TRBD1. Germline lookup yields CDR1 SGHAT and CDR2 FQNNGV. V lost 1 base to trimming and J lost 3 bases; unmatched junction nucleotides: 2. The CDR3 totals 15 residues. The CDR3 DNA follows: TGTGCCAGCAGCTTAGTCGGGACAGGGGGCTACGAGCAGTACTTC. Translating it yields CASSLVGTGGYEQYF.

The V and J genes are TRBV29-1 and TRBJ2-2, with D hard to call. The CDR3 extends over 13 amino acids. Trimming stripped 4 bases from V and 7 bases from J, with 13 bases between. Germline V gene lookup returns CDR1 SQVTM and CDR2 ANQGSEA. DNA for the CDR3: TGCAGCGTTGGGTTATTGGTAAACGGGGAGCTGTTTTTT. It encodes CSVGLLVNGELFF.

The gene calls are TRBV9 and TRBJ2-3; D may be TRBD2 (7 bases). Deletions cut 3 bases from V and 10 bases from J, with 24 bases between. CDR1 and CDR2 from the germline V gene are SGDLS and YYNGEE. The CDR3 has 16 amino acids. CDR3 protein: CASSGRGGEPQGAQYF. The CDR3 region has the DNA TGTGCCAGCAGCGGCAGGGGAGGGGAACCCCAAGGCGCGCAGTATTTT.

V is TRBV7-3 and J is TRBJ2-1, with D possibly being TRBD2 (6 bases). V was pared by 3 bases and J by 6 bases, with 15 bases between. The germline V gene has CDR1 SGHTA and CDR2 FQGTGA. The CDR3 has 15 amino acids. The CDR3 bases are TGTGCCAGCAGCTTCCCTAGCGAGGGAGGCAATGAGCAGTTCTTC. This encodes CASSFPSEGGNEQFF.

The chain joins TRBV18 to TRBJ1-2, with D perhaps TRBD1 (5 bases). The CDR3 runs 14 residues. Germline CDR1 KGHSH, CDR2 LQKENI. Trimming shortened V by 3 bases and J by 2 bases, and 10 bases separated the two germline ends. CDR3 DNA: TGTGCCAGCTCACCCGGGGGGGAAAACTATGGCTACACCTTC. It is translated as CASSPGGENYGYTF.

Notes on this clone: The identical CDR3 is also encoded by other nucleotide sequences in the sample. The chain links TRBV19 to TRBJ2-1; TRBD1 might be the D (7 bases). The CDR3 covers 16 residues. V was shortened by 1 base and J by 7 bases, with 17 bases between the two germline ends. The germline V gene encodes CDR1 LNHDA and CDR2 SQIVND (reference sequence). The CDR3: CASSIGGPGGTNEQFF. The CDR3 nucleotides are TGTGCCAGTAGTATAGGGGGGCCAGGGGGGACGAATGAGCAGTTCTTC.

This clone has more than one count but fewer than ten. The J gene is TRBJ2-3, the V gene TRBV18, with unresolved D. CDR1 and CDR2 from the germline V gene are KGHSH and LQKENI. This CDR3 has 13 residues. Trimming left V 3 bases short and J 2 bases short, with 6 bases between. CDR3 amino acids: CASSPPTTDTQYF. The DNA for the CDR3 is TGTGCCAGCTCACCTCCTACCACAGATACGCAGTATTTT.